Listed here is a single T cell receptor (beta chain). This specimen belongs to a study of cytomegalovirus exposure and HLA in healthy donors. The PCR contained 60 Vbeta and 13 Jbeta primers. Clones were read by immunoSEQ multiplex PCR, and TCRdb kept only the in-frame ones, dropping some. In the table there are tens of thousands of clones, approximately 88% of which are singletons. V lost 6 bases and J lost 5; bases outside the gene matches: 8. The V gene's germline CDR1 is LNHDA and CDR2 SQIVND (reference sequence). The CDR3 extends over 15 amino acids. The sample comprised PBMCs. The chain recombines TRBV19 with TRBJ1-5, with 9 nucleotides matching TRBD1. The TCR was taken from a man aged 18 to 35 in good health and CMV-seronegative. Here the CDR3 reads CASRAETGGDQPQHF. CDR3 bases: TGTGCCAGTAGAGCGGAGACAGGGGGGGATCAGCCCCAGCATTTT.